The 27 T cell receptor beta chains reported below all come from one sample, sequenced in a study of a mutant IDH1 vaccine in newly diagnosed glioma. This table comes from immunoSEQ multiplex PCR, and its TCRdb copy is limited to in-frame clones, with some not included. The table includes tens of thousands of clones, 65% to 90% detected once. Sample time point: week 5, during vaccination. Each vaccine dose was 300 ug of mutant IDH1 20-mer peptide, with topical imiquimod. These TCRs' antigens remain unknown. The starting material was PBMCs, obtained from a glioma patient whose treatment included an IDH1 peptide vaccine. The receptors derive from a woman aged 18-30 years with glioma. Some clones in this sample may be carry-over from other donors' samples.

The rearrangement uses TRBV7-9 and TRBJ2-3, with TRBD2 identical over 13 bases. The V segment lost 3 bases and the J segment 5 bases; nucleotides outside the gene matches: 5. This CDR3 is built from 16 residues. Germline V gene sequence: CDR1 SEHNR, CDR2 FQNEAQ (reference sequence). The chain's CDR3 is CASSFPGLAGRDTQYF. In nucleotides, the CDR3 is TGTGCCAGCAGCTTCCCGGGACTAGCGGGACGAGATACGCAGTATTTT.

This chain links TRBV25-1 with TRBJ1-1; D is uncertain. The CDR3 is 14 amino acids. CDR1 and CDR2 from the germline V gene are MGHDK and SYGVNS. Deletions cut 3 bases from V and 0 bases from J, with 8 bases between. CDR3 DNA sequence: TGTGCCAGCAGTGATTGGGGATTGAACACTGAAGCTTTCTTT. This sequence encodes CASSDWGLNTEAFF.

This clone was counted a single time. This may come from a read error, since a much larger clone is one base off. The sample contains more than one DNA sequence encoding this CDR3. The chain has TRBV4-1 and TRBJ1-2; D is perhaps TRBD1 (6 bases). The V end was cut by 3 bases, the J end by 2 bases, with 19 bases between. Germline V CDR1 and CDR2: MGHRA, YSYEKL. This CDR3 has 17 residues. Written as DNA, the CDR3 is TGCGCCAGCAGCCAGGATCCGGGACAAGGACCAAACTATGGCTACACCTTC. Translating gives CASSQDPGQGPNYGYTF.

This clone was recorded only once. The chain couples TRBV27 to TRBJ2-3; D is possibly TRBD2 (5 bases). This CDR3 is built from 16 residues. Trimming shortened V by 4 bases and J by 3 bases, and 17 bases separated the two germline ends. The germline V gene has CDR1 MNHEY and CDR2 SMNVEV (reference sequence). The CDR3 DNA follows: TGTGCCAGCAGTTCTGACCTAGGGCGGGTAACAGATACGCAGTATTTT. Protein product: CASSSDLGRVTDTQYF.

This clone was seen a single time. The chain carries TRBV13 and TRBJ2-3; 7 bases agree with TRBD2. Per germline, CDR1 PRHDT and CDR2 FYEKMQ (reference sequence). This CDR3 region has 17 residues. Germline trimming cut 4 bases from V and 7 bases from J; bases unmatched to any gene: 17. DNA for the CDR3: TGTGCCAGCAGCTCCGAGACTAGCCTCCCGTTTATGTATACGCAGTATTTT. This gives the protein CASSSETSLPFMYTQYF.

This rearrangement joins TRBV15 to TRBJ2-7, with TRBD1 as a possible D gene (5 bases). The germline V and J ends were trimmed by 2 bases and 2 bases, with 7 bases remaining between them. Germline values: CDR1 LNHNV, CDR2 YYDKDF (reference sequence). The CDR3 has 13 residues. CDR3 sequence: CATSRTGPYEQYF. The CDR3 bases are TGTGCCACCAGCAGAACAGGTCCCTACGAGCAGTACTTC.

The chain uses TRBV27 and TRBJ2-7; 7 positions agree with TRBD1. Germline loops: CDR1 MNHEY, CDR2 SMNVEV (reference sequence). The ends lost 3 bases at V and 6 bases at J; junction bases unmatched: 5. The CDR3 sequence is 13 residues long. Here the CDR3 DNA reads TGTGCCAGCAGTTTGTTGACAGGGAGCGAGCAGTACTTC. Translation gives CASSLLTGSEQYF.

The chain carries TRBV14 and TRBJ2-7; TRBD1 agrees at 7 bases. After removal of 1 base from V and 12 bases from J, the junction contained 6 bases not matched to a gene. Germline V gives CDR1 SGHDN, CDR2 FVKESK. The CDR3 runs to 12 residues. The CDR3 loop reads CASSQVRGQVYF. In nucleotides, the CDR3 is TGTGCCAGCAGCCAAGTAAGGGGGCAGGTGTACTTC.

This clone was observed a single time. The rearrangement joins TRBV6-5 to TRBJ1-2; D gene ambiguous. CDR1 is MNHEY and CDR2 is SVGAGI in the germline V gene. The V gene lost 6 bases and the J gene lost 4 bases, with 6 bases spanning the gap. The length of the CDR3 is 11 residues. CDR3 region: CASRTSYGYTF. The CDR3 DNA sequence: TGTGCCAGCAGGACCAGCTATGGCTACACCTTC.

The CDR3 is CASSLNRPDQRNNEQFF. The CDR3 DNA reads TGCGCCAGCAGCTTAAACAGGCCAGATCAGAGGAACAATGAGCAGTTCTTC. This rearrangement joins TRBV5-1 to TRBJ2-1, with a weak D call TRBD1 (5 bases). The CDR3 covers 17 residues. Germline CDR1 SGHRS, CDR2 YFSETQ. V was pared by 2 bases and J by 5 bases, with 20 bases between.

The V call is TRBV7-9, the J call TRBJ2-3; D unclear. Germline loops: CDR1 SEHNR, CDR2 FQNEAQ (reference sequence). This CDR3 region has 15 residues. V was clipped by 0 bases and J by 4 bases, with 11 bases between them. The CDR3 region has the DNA TGTGCCAGCAGCTTAGCGCAAGGGTCAGCAGATACGCAGTATTTT. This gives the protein CASSLAQGSADTQYF.

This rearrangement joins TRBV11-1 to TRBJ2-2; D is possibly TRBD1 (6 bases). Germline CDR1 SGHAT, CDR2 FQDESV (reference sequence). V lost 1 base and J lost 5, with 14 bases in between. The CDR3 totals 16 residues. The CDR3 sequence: CASSLGAGARTGELFF. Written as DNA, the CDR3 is TGTGCCAGCAGCTTAGGAGCAGGGGCGCGAACCGGGGAGCTGTTTTTT.

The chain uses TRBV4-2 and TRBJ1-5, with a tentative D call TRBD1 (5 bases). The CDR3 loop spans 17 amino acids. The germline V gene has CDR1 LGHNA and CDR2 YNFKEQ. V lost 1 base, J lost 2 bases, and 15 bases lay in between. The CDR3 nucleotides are TGTGCCAGCAGCCAAGGGGACGAAGCTACGGGCAATCAGCCCCAGCATTTT. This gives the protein CASSQGDEATGNQPQHF.

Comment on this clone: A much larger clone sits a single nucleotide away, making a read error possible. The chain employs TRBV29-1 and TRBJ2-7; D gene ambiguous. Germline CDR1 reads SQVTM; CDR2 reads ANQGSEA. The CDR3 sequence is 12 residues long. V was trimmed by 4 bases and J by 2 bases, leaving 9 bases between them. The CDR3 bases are TGCAGCGTTGGGCAGGAGCCCTACGAGCAGTACTTC. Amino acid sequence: CSVGQEPYEQYF.

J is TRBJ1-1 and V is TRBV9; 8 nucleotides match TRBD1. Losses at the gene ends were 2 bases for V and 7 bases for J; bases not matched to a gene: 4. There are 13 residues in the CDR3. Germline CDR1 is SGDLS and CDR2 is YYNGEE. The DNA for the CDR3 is TGTGCCAGCAGCGTTGGACAGGGCGATGAAGCTTTCTTT. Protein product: CASSVGQGDEAFF.

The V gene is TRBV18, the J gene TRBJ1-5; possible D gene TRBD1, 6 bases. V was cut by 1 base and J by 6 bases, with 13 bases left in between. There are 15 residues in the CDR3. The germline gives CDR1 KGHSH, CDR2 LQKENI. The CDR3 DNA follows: TGTGCCAGCTCACCACGGGCAGGGGAGAGTCAGCCCCAGCATTTT. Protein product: CASSPRAGESQPQHF.

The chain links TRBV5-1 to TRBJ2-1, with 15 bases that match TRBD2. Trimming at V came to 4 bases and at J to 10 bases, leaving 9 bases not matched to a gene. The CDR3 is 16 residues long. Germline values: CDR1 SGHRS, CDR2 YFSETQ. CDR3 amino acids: CASSPGLAGGPGEQFF. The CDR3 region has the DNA TGCGCCAGCAGCCCCGGACTAGCGGGAGGGCCAGGGGAGCAGTTCTTC.

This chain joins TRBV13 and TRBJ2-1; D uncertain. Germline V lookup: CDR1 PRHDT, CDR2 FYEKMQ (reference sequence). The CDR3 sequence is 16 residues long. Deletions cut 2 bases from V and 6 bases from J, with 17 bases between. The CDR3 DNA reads TGTGCCAGCAGCTTATTTAGGACGGCTGTCAGCAATGAGCAGTTCTTC. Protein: CASSLFRTAVSNEQFF.

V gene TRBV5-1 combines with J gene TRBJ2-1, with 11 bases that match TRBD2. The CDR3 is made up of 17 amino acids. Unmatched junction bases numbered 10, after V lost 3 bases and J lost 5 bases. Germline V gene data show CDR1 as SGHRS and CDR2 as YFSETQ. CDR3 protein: CASSSRTGTSGDNEQFF. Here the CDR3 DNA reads TGCGCCAGCAGCTCCAGGACCGGGACTAGCGGCGACAATGAGCAGTTCTTC.

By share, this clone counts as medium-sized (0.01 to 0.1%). The CDR3 DNA is TGTGCCTGGAGTGTACGGACTGACTTGGAAAAACTGTTTTTT. Translation: CAWSVRTDLEKLFF. The V and J genes are TRBV30 and TRBJ1-4; D gene ambiguous. Germline V CDR1 and CDR2: GTSNPN, SVGIG (reference sequence). The V gene lost 0 bases and the J gene lost 8 bases, with 13 bases spanning the gap. This CDR3 contains 14 residues.

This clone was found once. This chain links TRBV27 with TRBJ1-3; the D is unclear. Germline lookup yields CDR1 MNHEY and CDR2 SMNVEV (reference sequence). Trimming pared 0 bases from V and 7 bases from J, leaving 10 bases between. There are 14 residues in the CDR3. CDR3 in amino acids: CASSLSSGRNTIYF. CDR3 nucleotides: TGTGCCAGCAGTTTATCGTCAGGAAGGAACACCATATATTTT.

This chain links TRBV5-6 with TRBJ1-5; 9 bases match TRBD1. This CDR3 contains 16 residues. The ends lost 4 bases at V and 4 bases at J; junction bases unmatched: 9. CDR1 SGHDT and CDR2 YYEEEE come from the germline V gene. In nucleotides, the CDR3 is TGTGCCAGCAGCCCTGGGGTCGGGACAGGGAATCAGCCCCAGCATTTT. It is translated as CASSPGVGTGNQPQHF. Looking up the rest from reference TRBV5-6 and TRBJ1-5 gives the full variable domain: DAGVTQSPTHLIKTRGQQVTLRCSPKSGHDTVSWYQQALGQGPQFIFQYYEEEERQRGNFPDRFSGHQFPNYSSELNVNALLLGDSALYLCASSPGVGTGNQPQHFGDGTRLSIL.

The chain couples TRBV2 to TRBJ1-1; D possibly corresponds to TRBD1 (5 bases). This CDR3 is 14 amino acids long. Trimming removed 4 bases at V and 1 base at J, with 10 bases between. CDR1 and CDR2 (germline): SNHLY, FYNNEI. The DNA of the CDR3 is TGTGCCAGCAGTGGGGGACTGTGGAACACTGAAGCTTTCTTT. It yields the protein CASSGGLWNTEAFF.

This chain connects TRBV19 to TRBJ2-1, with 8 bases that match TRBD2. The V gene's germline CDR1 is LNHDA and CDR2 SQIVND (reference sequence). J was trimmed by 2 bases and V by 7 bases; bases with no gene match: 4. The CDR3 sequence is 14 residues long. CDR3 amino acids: CASTPGLAYNEQFF. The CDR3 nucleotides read TGTGCCAGTACCCCGGGACTAGCCTACAATGAGCAGTTCTTC. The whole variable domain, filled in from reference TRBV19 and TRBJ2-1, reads DGGITQSPKYLFRKEGQNVTLSCEQNLNHDAMYWYRQDPGQGLRLIYYSQIVNDFQKGDIAEGYSVSREKKESFPLTVTSAQKNPTAFYLCASTPGLAYNEQFFGPGTRLTVL.

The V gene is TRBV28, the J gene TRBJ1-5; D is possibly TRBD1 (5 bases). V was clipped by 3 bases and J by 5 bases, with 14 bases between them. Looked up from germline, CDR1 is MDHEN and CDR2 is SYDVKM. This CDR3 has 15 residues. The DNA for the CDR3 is TGTGCCAGCAGTTTGAGAGGCGTGGGGGATCAGCCCCAGCATTTT. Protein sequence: CASSLRGVGDQPQHF.

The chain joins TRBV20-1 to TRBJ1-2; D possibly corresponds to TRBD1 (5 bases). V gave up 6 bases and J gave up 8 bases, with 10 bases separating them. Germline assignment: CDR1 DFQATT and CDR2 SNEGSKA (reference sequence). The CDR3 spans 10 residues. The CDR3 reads CSASQGGYTF. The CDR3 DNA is TGCAGTGCCTCCCAGGGCGGCTACACCTTC.

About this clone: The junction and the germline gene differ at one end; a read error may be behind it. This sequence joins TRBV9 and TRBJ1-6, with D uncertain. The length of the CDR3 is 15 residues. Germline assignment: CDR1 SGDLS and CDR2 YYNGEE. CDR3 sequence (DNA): TGTGCCAGTAGCGTAGGAGTTGGCGATAATTCACCCCTCCACTTT. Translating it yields CASSVGVGDNSPLHF.